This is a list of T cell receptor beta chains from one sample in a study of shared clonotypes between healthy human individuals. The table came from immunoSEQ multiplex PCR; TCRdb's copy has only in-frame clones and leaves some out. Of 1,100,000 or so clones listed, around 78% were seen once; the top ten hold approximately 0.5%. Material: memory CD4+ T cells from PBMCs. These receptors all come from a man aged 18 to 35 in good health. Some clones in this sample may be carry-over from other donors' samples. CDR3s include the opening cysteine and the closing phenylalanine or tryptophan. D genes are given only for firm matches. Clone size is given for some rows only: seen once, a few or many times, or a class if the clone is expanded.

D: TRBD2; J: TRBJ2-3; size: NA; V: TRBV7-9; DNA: TGTGCCAGCAGCTTAGACTCTAGCGGGAAAGGTGCAGATACGCAGTATTTT; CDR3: CASSLDSSGKGADTQYF
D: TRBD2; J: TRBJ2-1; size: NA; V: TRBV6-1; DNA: TGTGCCAGCAGTGAAGCGGGACTAACGTACAATGAGCAGTTCTTC; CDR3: CASSEAGLTYNEQFF
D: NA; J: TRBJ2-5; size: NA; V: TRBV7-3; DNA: TGTGCCAGGGGAACTTGGGCTAGCGATCACCAAGAGACCCAGTACTTC; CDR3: CARGTWASDHQETQYF
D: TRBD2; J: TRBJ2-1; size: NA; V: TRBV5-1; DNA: TGCGCCAGCAGCACTAGCGGCAACTCCTACAATGAGCAGTTCTTC; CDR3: CASSTSGNSYNEQFF
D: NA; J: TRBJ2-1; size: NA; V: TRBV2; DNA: TGTGCCAGCAGCCCTCGTGGTGAGCAGTTCTTC; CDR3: CASSPRGEQFF
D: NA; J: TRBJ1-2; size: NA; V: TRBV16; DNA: TGTGCCAGCAGCCAACTATCCGCGATATATGGCTACACCTTC; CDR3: CASSQLSAIYGYTF
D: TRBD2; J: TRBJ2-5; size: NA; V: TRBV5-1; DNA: TGCGCCAGCAGCTTGGAGGCCAGCGGGAGGGCCGTGGAGACCCAGTACTTC; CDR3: CASSLEASGRAVETQYF
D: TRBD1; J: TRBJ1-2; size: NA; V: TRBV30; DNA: TGTGCCTGGAGTCCACAGGGGGCTCACGGCTACACCTTC; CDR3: CAWSPQGAHGYTF
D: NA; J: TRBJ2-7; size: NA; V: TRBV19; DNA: TGTGCCAGTAGTACAGGGCGCTACTACGAGCAGTACTTC; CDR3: CASSTGRYYEQYF
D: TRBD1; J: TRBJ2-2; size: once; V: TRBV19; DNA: TGTGCCAGTACCACGGACAGGCCAGGGCCCGGGGAGCTGTTTTTT; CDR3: CASTTDRPGPGELFF
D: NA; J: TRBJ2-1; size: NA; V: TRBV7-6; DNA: TGTGCCAGCAGTGGCGGATCCTACAATGAGCAGTTCTTC; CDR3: CASSGGSYNEQFF
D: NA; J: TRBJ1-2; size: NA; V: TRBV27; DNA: TGTGCCAGCAGTAGAGGTAACTATGGCTACACCTTC; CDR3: CASSRGNYGYTF
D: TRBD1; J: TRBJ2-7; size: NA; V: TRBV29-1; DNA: TGCAGCGTTGAAGAGCAGGGGGCCAACTACGAGCAGTACTTC; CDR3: CSVEEQGANYEQYF
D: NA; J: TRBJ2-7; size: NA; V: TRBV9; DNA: TGTGCCAGCAGCGTAGAGGGACATTCCTACGAGCAGTACTTC; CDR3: CASSVEGHSYEQYF
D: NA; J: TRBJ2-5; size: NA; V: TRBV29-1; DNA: TGCAGCGTTGGAATGTGGGGGGAGACCCAGTACTTC; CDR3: CSVGMWGETQYF
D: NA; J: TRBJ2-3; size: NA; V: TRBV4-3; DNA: TGCGCCAGCAGCCAAGACAGCGACACAGATACGCAGTATTTT; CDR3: CASSQDSDTDTQYF
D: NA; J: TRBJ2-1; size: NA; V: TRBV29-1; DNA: TGCAGCGTAAACGGTGGTAATCCCTACAATGAGCAGTTCTTC; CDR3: CSVNGGNPYNEQFF
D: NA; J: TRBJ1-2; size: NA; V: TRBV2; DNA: TGTGCCAGCAGGCAGGGGCGCGTCTATGGCTACACCTTC; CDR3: CASRQGRVYGYTF
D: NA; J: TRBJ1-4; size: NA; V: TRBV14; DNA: TGTGCCAGCAGCCAACTGGAGACTAATGAAAAACTGTTTTTT; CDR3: CASSQLETNEKLFF
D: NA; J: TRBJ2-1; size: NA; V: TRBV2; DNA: TGTGCCAGCAGTGGGGGACCCTACAATGAGCAGTTCTTC; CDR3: CASSGGPYNEQFF
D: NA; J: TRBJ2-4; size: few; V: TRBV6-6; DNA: TGTGCCAGCACCCAAGTTGTTGACAAAAACATTCAGTACTTC; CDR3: CASTQVVDKNIQYF
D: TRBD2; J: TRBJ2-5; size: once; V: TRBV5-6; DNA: TGTGCCAAACCTGTGGGGACTAGCGGGAGGGATCTCCAAGAGACCCAGTACTTC; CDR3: CAKPVGTSGRDLQETQYF